Following are 27 T cell receptor beta chains from one sample sequenced in a study of T cells expressing NK-cell markers. Following a re-call of the 5' RACE reads, TCRdb has one entry per CDR3 protein and lacks DNA. The sample has some 600,000 distinct CDR3 sequences. Sequencing was performed on blood T cells: a sorted CD56 or NKG2C T cell subset, CD4+ or CD8+ T cells, or bulk PBMC T cells (not recorded which). These receptors were collected from a man younger than 30 in good health.

The rearrangement links TRBV5-1 to TRBJ2-3. This CDR3 contains 13 residues. Germline loops: CDR1 SGHRS, CDR2 YFSETQ. This chain's CDR3 is CASREGVTDTQYF. The full variable domain, rest sourced from reference TRBV5-1 and TRBJ2-3, is KAGVTQTPRYLIKTRGQQVTLSCSPISGHRSVSWYQQTPGQGLQFLFEYFSETQRNKGNFPGRFSGRQFSNSRSEMNVSTLELGDSALYLCASREGVTDTQYFGPGTRLTVL.

The rearrangement uses TRBV6-5 and TRBJ1-6; with no DNA, the TCRdb D assignment of TRBD1 cannot be verified. The CDR3 covers 16 residues. Looked up from germline, CDR1 is MNHEY and CDR2 is SVGAGI. This chain's CDR3 is CASSFDSQKPNSPLHF.

The chain has TRBV5-8 and TRBJ2-5; TCRdb proposes TRBD2, but this gene call is untestable without DNA. Germline V gene lookup returns CDR1 SGHTS and CDR2 YDEGEE. The CDR3 contains 15 residues. This CDR3 reads CASSLRQDFQETQYF.

The chain employs TRBV12-5 and TRBJ2-6; TCRdb selects TRBD2, and the lack of DNA leaves this call unchecked. The CDR3 has 16 amino acids. CDR1 LGHNT and CDR2 FRNRAP come from the germline V gene. This CDR3 is CASGLPTSRRANVLTF.

The chain uses TRBV6-5 and TRBJ1-2. This CDR3 spans 13 amino acids. Germline V CDR1 and CDR2: MNHEY, SVGAGI. CDR3 sequence reads: CASSYYSNYGYTF.

The rearrangement uses TRBV11-1 and TRBJ2-1; there is no DNA to check the TCRdb D call of TRBD2. This CDR3 has 13 amino acids. The germline V gene encodes CDR1 SGHAT and CDR2 FQDESV (reference sequence). The CDR3 protein is CASSLIETGVKFF.

The chain recombines TRBV5-6 with TRBJ2-1; TCRdb selects TRBD1, and the lack of DNA leaves this call unchecked. The CDR3 extends over 11 amino acids. Germline values: CDR1 SGHDT, CDR2 YYEEEE. This CDR3 reads CASSLEGGQFF.

CDR3 protein: CSARVRRSGSPLHF. The V gene is TRBV20-1, the J gene TRBJ1-6. CDR3 size: 14 residues. Germline V gives CDR1 DFQATT, CDR2 SNEGSKA (reference sequence).

The chain carries TRBV12-3 or TRBV12-4 and TRBJ2-5; as DNA is missing, the TRBD1 call by TCRdb cannot be tested. This CDR3 region has 15 residues. The CDR3 spells CASRPPGISQETQYF.

The chain carries TRBV6-1 and TRBJ2-7; TCRdb proposes TRBD2, but this gene call is untestable without DNA. The CDR3 extends over 17 amino acids. Germline V gene sequence: CDR1 MNHNS, CDR2 SASEGT. This CDR3 is CASSLPGTSGRSYEQYF.

This chain joins TRBV28 and TRBJ2-1; TCRdb's D call of TRBD2 is untestable without DNA. Germline V CDR1 and CDR2: MDHEN, SYDVKM. The CDR3 contains 16 residues. The CDR3 reads CASTLFSGEAYNEQFF.

This chain joins TRBV3-1 and TRBJ2-4; TCRdb picks TRBD2, but there is no DNA to check that call. Germline lookup yields CDR1 LGHDT and CDR2 YNNKEL (reference sequence). CDR3 length: 13 amino acids. The CDR3 region is CASSDYGSYIQYF.

The genes are TRBV4-3 and TRBJ2-2; TCRdb's D call of TRBD2 is untestable without DNA. The length of the CDR3 is 16 residues. Germline V lookup: CDR1 LGHNA, CDR2 YSLEER. CDR3 sequence reads: CASSQGEIRYTGELFF.

V gene TRBV12-3 or TRBV12-4 combines with J gene TRBJ2-1; TCRdb picks TRBD2, but there is no DNA to check that call. There are 18 residues in the CDR3. CDR3 sequence reads: CASSLRRSGTSSYNEQFF.

This chain's CDR3 is CASKSVPEETQYF. The rearrangement links TRBV7-2 to TRBJ2-5; the TCRdb call, TRBD1, lacks DNA for checking. The CDR3 contains 13 residues. Germline V gene lookup returns CDR1 SGHTA and CDR2 FQGNSA.

The chain recombines TRBV21-1 with TRBJ1-5. TRBV21-1 is a recognized pseudogene. The CDR3 has 17 amino acids. CDR3 in amino acids: CASSKPPRYYSNQPQHF.

The genes are TRBV18 and TRBJ2-4; there is no DNA to check the TCRdb D call of TRBD2. Germline CDR1 and CDR2: KGHSH and LQKENI. The CDR3 extends over 14 amino acids. CDR3 region: CASSNRERENIQYF.

V gene TRBV7-9 combines with J gene TRBJ2-2; checking the TCRdb D call of TRBD2 is not possible without DNA. The CDR3 length is 15 residues. Germline V gives CDR1 SEHNR, CDR2 FQNEAQ (reference sequence). The CDR3: CASSSDRSSGGELFF. The full variable domain, with the rest looked up from reference TRBV7-9 and TRBJ2-2, is DTGVSQNPRHKITKRGQNVTFRCDPISEHNRLYWYRQTLGQGPEFLTYFQNEAQLEKSRLLSDRFSAERPKGSFSTLEIQRTEQGDSAMYLCASSSDRSSGGELFFGEGSRLTVL.

The chain employs TRBV10-3 and TRBJ2-3; TCRdb selects TRBD2, and the lack of DNA leaves this call unchecked. Germline assignment: CDR1 ENHRY and CDR2 SYGVKD. The CDR3 is made up of 16 amino acids. This CDR3 reads CAISRGTSGSTDTQYF.

The genes are TRBV5-6 and TRBJ2-3; TCRdb gives TRBD2 as the D gene, but with no DNA this cannot be confirmed. CDR1 is SGHDT, CDR2 YYEEEE, per germline. This CDR3 has 17 residues. The CDR3: CASSFLAGGRSTDTQYF.

The gene calls are TRBV4-1 and TRBJ2-3; TCRdb's assignment of TRBD2 cannot be checked, as there is no DNA. Germline CDR1 reads MGHRA; CDR2 reads YSYEKL. CDR3 size: 17 residues. CDR3 in amino acids: CASSQVLGTSGTDTQYF.

This chain links TRBV20-1 with TRBJ2-3; the TCRdb call, TRBD2, lacks DNA for checking. The CDR3 loop spans 16 amino acids. From germline, CDR1 is DFQATT and CDR2 SNEGSKA (reference sequence). CDR3 sequence reads: CSASFGLASGMNTQYF.

V is TRBV12-3 or TRBV12-4 and J is TRBJ2-3; TCRdb picks TRBD1, but there is no DNA to check that call. The CDR3 contains 15 residues. The CDR3 spells CASRPGTPFTDTQYF.

The gene calls are TRBV25-1 and TRBJ1-5; there is no DNA to check the TCRdb D call of TRBD1. Germline assignment: CDR1 MGHDK and CDR2 SYGVNS. The CDR3 extends over 16 amino acids. CDR3 region: CASSEGTGFSNQPQHF.

This chain's CDR3 is CASSLDGTEAFF. The chain combines TRBV12-3 or TRBV12-4 with TRBJ1-1. The CDR3 has 12 residues.

The V call is TRBV20-1, the J call TRBJ2-3; TCRdb returns TRBD2, unconfirmable since there is no DNA. Germline assignment: CDR1 DFQATT and CDR2 SNEGSKA (reference sequence). The CDR3 has 17 amino acids. This chain's CDR3 is CSANLLWEGSAVDTQYF.

This chain connects TRBV18 to TRBJ1-2; TCRdb calls TRBD1, which cannot be checked without DNA. Looked up from germline, CDR1 is KGHSH and CDR2 is LQKENI. CDR3 length: 17 amino acids. Here the CDR3 reads CASSTLADPDRADGYTF.